This T cell receptor beta chain stems from a study of blood T cell repertoires in COVID-19. Study-level background: There were acute and convalescent COVID-19 samples, and they came from the United States, Italy and Spain. The analysed material was cDNA or gDNA that came from T cells, B-cell-depleted T cells, or PBMCs.

Original data processing: Nucleated cell counts were estimated from reference gene primer amplification. The repertoire was sequenced with immunoSEQ multiplex PCR; TCRdb's copy has only in-frame clones and lacks some. For V, J and clone size, that table is used; D and trimming come from the DNA. The table includes some 170,000 clones, 75% to 80% detected once. The germline V and J ends were trimmed by 5 bases and 6 bases, with 7 bases remaining between them. Germline V gene data show CDR1 as SGHVS and CDR2 as FQNEAQ. The CDR3 is 11 residues long. Sequences were obtained from peripheral blood. The chain uses TRBV7-8 and TRBJ1-1; D is possibly TRBD1 (5 bases). The source is a woman in her forties or fifties with active or convalescent COVID-19. CDR3 in amino acids: CASSQTAEAFF. In DNA, the CDR3 is TGTGCCAGCAGCCAGACAGCTGAAGCTTTCTTT.